This T cell receptor (beta chain) stems from a study of T cell responses to AZD1222 COVID-19 vaccine. Libraries were prepared by immunoSEQ multiplex PCR; TCRdb keeps only in-frame clonotypes and omits some of them. The sample carries about 120,000 clones, approximately 88% recorded once. Germline V gene sequence: CDR1 SGHNT, CDR2 YYREEE (reference sequence). Trimming cost V 0 bases and J 2 bases, with 12 bases left between them. CDR3 length: 16 amino acids. The origin of this receptor is an adult in good health. V and J are TRBV5-4 and TRBJ1-3; D gene unclear. The starting material was peripheral blood, obtained on day 0 of AZD1222 vaccination. The CDR3 bases are TGTGCCAGCAGCTTGGATATGAGCCAGACTGGAAACACCATATATTTT. It is translated as CASSLDMSQTGNTIYF.